These 9 T cell receptor beta chains were all obtained from the same sample, sequenced in a study of cytomegalovirus exposure and HLA in healthy donors. The PCR made use of 60 Vbeta and 13 Jbeta primers. Some clones are missing from TCRdb's copy, which holds only in-frame ones; the method was immunoSEQ multiplex PCR. The data contain approximately 150,000 clones, 81% of them seen just once; the ten biggest clones take up under 1.5%. The sample was PBMCs. The origin of the receptors is a man in his fifties or sixties in good health and CMV-seropositive.

This clone has more than one count but fewer than ten. This chain uses TRBV6-1 with TRBJ1-5; D perhaps matches TRBD1 (5 bases). The V and J ends lost 6 bases and 3 bases respectively, with 15 bases between them. The CDR3 contains 15 residues. CDR1 and CDR2 from the germline V gene are MNHNS and SASEGT. CDR3 amino acids: CASSHGGMVNQPQHF. DNA of the CDR3: TGTGCCAGCAGCCACGGGGGGATGGTCAATCAGCCCCAGCATTTT.

About this clone itself: Other DNA sequences within the sample encode an identical CDR3. This sequence joins TRBV7-9 and TRBJ2-3; the D is unclear. Trimming stripped 2 bases from V and 3 bases from J, with 3 bases between. Per germline, CDR1 SEHNR and CDR2 FQNEAQ (reference sequence). This CDR3 comprises 12 residues. The CDR3 is CASSLSTDTQYF. In DNA form, the CDR3 reads TGTGCCAGCAGCTTATCGACAGATACGCAGTATTTT.

This clone came up once. J is TRBJ2-7 and V is TRBV4-1, with 9 bases identical to TRBD1. Looked up from germline, CDR1 is MGHRA and CDR2 is YSYEKL. CDR3 size: 14 residues. J gave up 3 bases and V 4 bases, and 4 bases lay outside the gene matches. The CDR3 DNA reads TGCGCCAGCAGCCCGGACAGGGGTGGCTACGAGCAGTACTTC. This codes for CASSPDRGGYEQYF.

V and J are TRBV27 and TRBJ1-4; D is possibly TRBD1 (5 bases). Trimming stripped 3 bases from V and 6 bases from J, with 14 bases between. The CDR3 has 15 amino acids. Germline CDR1 is MNHEY and CDR2 is SMNVEV (reference sequence). CDR3 DNA: TGTGCCAGCAGTTTCGCCCTTGGGGCGGATGAAAAACTGTTTTTT. It specifies CASSFALGADEKLFF.

CDR3 in DNA: TGTGCCAGCAGCGTAGGTGGGATAGCGGGGCCTCAAGAGACCCAGTACTTC. Protein: CASSVGGIAGPQETQYF. The chain uses TRBV9 and TRBJ2-5; 8 bases are a match to TRBD2. The germline V gene has CDR1 SGDLS and CDR2 YYNGEE. V was clipped by 0 bases and J by 2 bases; unmatched bases: 9. The CDR3 has 17 residues.

This clone was seen only once. This chain joins TRBV6-5 and TRBJ2-1; D unclear. The CDR3 contains 12 residues. The V gene's germline CDR1 is MNHEY and CDR2 SVGAGI. V lost 5 bases, J lost 7 bases, and 9 bases lay in between. This chain's CDR3 is CASSPATNEQFF. DNA for the CDR3: TGTGCCAGCAGTCCGGCGACAAATGAGCAGTTCTTC.

The V and J genes are TRBV6-1 and TRBJ1-1; no clear D. From germline, CDR1 is MNHNS and CDR2 SASEGT. This CDR3 comprises 14 residues. The V gene lost 6 bases and the J gene lost 0 bases, with 11 bases spanning the gap. DNA of the CDR3: TGTGCCAGCAGGGGTTCGCTAGTGAACACTGAAGCTTTCTTT. The encoded protein is CASRGSLVNTEAFF.

This rearrangement joins TRBV27 to TRBJ2-2; no firm D call. Trimming took 3 bases from V and 2 from J, leaving 4 bases between them. CDR1 MNHEY and CDR2 SMNVEV come from the germline V gene (reference sequence). The CDR3 consists of 13 residues. For the CDR3, the DNA is TGTGCCAGCAGTTTCCAAAACACCGGGGAGCTGTTTTTT. It yields the protein CASSFQNTGELFF.

Points on this clone: Other nucleotide sequences from this sample produce the same CDR3. This sequence joins TRBV7-9 and TRBJ1-4; D remains ambiguous. V was shortened by 1 base and J by 10 bases, with 10 bases between the two germline ends. Germline V gene lookup returns CDR1 SEHNR and CDR2 FQNEAQ (reference sequence). The CDR3 consists of 13 residues. In DNA, the CDR3 is TGTGCCAGCAGCTTAGAGGCCGGAGGAAAACTGTTTTTT. This translates into CASSLEAGGKLFF.